The rows below give T cell receptor beta chains drawn from one sample of a study of neurological immune-mediated disorders. TCRdb used MiXCR to reprocess the 5' RACE reads, holding one entry per CDR3 protein. The profile shows some 28,000 distinct CDR3 sequences, 20% to 25% of them singletons. The sample comprised CD4+ T cells from blood. These receptors all stem from a man in his fifties with HTLV-1-associated myelopathy (HAM/TSP). The CDR3 runs from the conserved cysteine through the conserved F or W.

V: TRBV12-3/TRBV12-4; CDR3: CASSFRGSGANVLTF
V: TRBV20-1; CDR3: CSARLGSRTNEQFF
V: TRBV20-1; CDR3: CSASPGLAGEQYF
V: TRBV20-1; CDR3: CSARSGRRDTEAFF
V: TRBV5-1; CDR3: CASSPRTGGSNTGELFF
V: TRBV20-1; CDR3: CSARTPTNSGNTIYF
V: TRBV6-4; CDR3: CASSGSVNSEQFF
V: TRBV10-2; CDR3: CASSEQGAGELFF
V: TRBV7-2; CDR3: CASSPASGATYNEQFF
V: TRBV4-1; CDR3: CASSQEFPSRTGRFF
V: TRBV6-5; CDR3: CASKPDRRGAEQFF
V: TRBV6-6; CDR3: CASSYSTQRSYGYTF
V: TRBV9; CDR3: CASSEGTGDGYTF
V: TRBV6-5; CDR3: CASRDSAYEQYF
V: TRBV5-6; CDR3: CASSFYICSARMRGSTDTQYF
V: TRBV18; CDR3: CASSPLTSPNEKLFF
V: TRBV9; CDR3: CASSPLTMGEQYF
V: TRBV20-1; CDR3: CSASSRDVEQFF
V: TRBV20-1; CDR3: CSARSLTHQRDEKLF
V: TRBV20-1; CDR3: CSARDAAAGQETQYF
V: TRBV5-1; CDR3: CASSVTSGGTGNTIYF
V: TRBV6-6; CDR3: CASSYMEQGQDSNQPQHF
V: TRBV24-1; CDR3: CATRRQGSNYGYTF
V: TRBV15; CDR3: CATSRGTGYNEQFF
V: TRBV5-6; CDR3: CASSPGLDTQYF
V: TRBV6-6; CDR3: CASSSHPRSYNEQFF
V: TRBV9; CDR3: CANSVVEGPGNTIYF
V: TRBV10-3; CDR3: CAIRRTEGEQYF
V: TRBV5-6; CDR3: CASSSYTITINNEQFF
V: TRBV5-1; CDR3: CASSLMGLSPGELFF
V: TRBV5-1; CDR3: CASSLADGPYEQYF
V: TRBV20-1; CDR3: CSARDPSGVTDTQYF
V: TRBV18; CDR3: CASSPPTRTDTQYF
V: TRBV7-3; CDR3: CASSLNQRGGSTGELFF
V: TRBV20-1; CDR3: CSAPHPGTGGEQYF
V: TRBV9; CDR3: CAKGQKNTGELFF
V: TRBV5-8; CDR3: CASSLQGRNTDTQYF
V: TRBV19; CDR3: CASMDRLYGYTF
V: TRBV7-8; CDR3: CASSTGSNQPQHF
V: TRBV5-1; CDR3: CASLSGGGELFF
V: TRBV5-1; CDR3: CASSLVPGLGENIQYF
V: TRBV29-1; CDR3: CSVERGGLPQYF
V: TRBV5-4; CDR3: CASSLAGRTSTDTQYF
V: TRBV20-1; CDR3: CSAALRHGYTF
V: TRBV19; CDR3: CASSIRTSGRIYNEQFF
V: TRBV5-8; CDR3: CASSLRALGNTIYF
V: TRBV27; CDR3: CASSLWGRVGGDTQYF
V: TRBV5-1; CDR3: CASSLWTGELFF
V: TRBV27; CDR3: CASSPDMGDYGYTF
V: TRBV5-1; CDR3: CASSGDNSYEQYF
V: TRBV7-8; CDR3: CASSPRAVSTETQYF
V: TRBV5-1; CDR3: CASSLGQDSPLHF
V: TRBV10-2; CDR3: CASSESEVYGYTF
V: TRBV29-1; CDR3: CSAGTGGGYTF
V: TRBV27; CDR3: CASSLSWASDTDTQYF